The 20 T cell receptor beta chains reported below all come from one sample, sequenced in a study of T-cell memory formation after mild COVID-19. TCRdb redid the calling of the 5' RACE reads with MiXCR, one entry per CDR3 protein. The sample has around 130,000 distinct CDR3 sequences, about 14% seen once. Sequencing was done on a sample of PBMCs or a T cell subset sorted from them (not recorded which). The receptors here all came from an adult woman who had mild COVID-19 (a few samples of this study predate the infection). Cell type and time point are not known.

This clonotype was recorded a few times. CDR3 nucleotide sequence: TGTGCCAGCAGCCAGCGGCCCGACTACAATGAGCAGTTCTTC. Amino acids: CASSQRPDYNEQFF. The V call is TRBV3-1, the J call TRBJ2-1; unclear D gene. Germline CDR1 reads LGHDT; CDR2 reads YNNKEL (reference sequence). The V end lost 3 bases, the J end lost 3 bases, and 9 bases lay between the germline ends. The CDR3 totals 14 residues.

This clonotype was counted only a few times. This rearrangement joins TRBV18 to TRBJ2-7, with 11 nucleotides matching TRBD1. With 1 base clipped from V and 1 base from J, the junction kept 3 bases outside the gene matches. Germline lookup yields CDR1 KGHSH and CDR2 LQKENI. The CDR3 is 16 amino acids. CDR3 residues: CASSPRDRGSSYEQYF. In nucleotides, the CDR3 is TGTGCCAGCTCACCACGGGACAGGGGGAGTTCCTACGAGCAGTACTTC.

This chain uses TRBV7-9 with TRBJ1-4, with D possibly TRBD1 on 6 matching bases. The CDR3 covers 15 residues. The germline V gene has CDR1 SEHNR and CDR2 FQNEAQ (reference sequence). The V gene lost 5 bases and the J gene lost 7 bases, with 17 bases spanning the gap. The CDR3 coding sequence is TGTGCCAGCAGCGCCTATAGTGGGGGCAGTGAAAAACTGTTTTTT. This translates into CASSAYSGGSEKLFF.

This clonotype was observed a few times. The J gene is TRBJ2-7, the V gene TRBV6-2 or TRBV6-3; D is uncertain. Germline V CDR1 and CDR2: MNHEY, SVGEGT. CDR3 length equals 15 residues. With 0 bases removed from V and 0 bases from J, the gap between germline ends came to 9 bases. The CDR3 loop reads CASSYSEESSYEQYF. The CDR3 DNA is TGTGCCAGCAGTTACTCCGAAGAGAGCTCCTACGAGCAGTACTTC.

In this sample, this clonotype turned up many times. The chain employs TRBV24-1 and TRBJ2-7, with no clear D. The germline V and J ends were trimmed by 6 bases and 3 bases, with 11 bases remaining between them. The CDR3 consists of 13 residues. Germline V gene sequence: CDR1 KGHDR, CDR2 SFDVKD. The CDR3: CATSYPGSYEQYF. CDR3 bases: TGTGCCACCAGTTACCCGGGTAGCTACGAGCAGTACTTC.

This clonotype appeared many times. This chain links TRBV5-1 with TRBJ2-1; 13 positions match TRBD2. V dropped 7 bases and J dropped 8; count of bases not matched to a gene: 9. Germline CDR1 SGHRS, CDR2 YFSETQ. The CDR3 is 15 amino acids. The CDR3 reads CASGDWTSGSYEQFF. Here the CDR3 DNA reads TGCGCCAGCGGTGACTGGACTAGCGGGAGCTATGAGCAGTTCTTC.

The chain recombines TRBV7-9 with TRBJ2-7; possible D gene TRBD2, 5 bases. V was pared by 6 bases and J by 0 bases, with 12 bases between. The CDR3 runs 14 residues. Germline values: CDR1 SEHNR, CDR2 FQNEAQ (reference sequence). The CDR3 region is CASRAAVSSYEQYF. CDR3 DNA: TGTGCCAGCAGAGCGGCGGTGTCCTCCTACGAGCAGTACTTC.

At least ten counts were recorded for this clonotype. V gene TRBV7-9 combines with J gene TRBJ2-3; D is possibly TRBD1 or TRBD2 (5 bases each). Germline CDR1 is SEHNR and CDR2 is FQNEAQ (reference sequence). Trimming removed 5 bases at V and 0 bases at J, with 12 bases between. CDR3 length: 15 amino acids. CDR3 sequence (DNA): TGTGCCAGCAGCCTTGGGACCGCTAGCACAGATACGCAGTATTTT. Amino acid sequence: CASSLGTASTDTQYF. Together with reference TRBV7-9 and TRBJ2-3, the CDR3 gives the full variable domain: DTGVSQNPRHKITKRGQNVTFRCDPISEHNRLYWYRQTLGQGPEFLTYFQNEAQLEKSRLLSDRFSAERPKGSFSTLEIQRTEQGDSAMYLCASSLGTASTDTQYFGPGTRLTVL.

The chain carries TRBV11-2 and TRBJ1-6; D not certain. This CDR3 contains 15 residues. V was cut by 1 base and J by 9 bases, with 13 bases left in between. CDR1 and CDR2 from the germline V gene are SGHAT and FQNNGV. CDR3 DNA: TGTGCCAGCAGCTTAGGGCAGTATTACGGTTCACCCCTCCACTTT. Residues: CASSLGQYYGSPLHF.

The genes are TRBV12-3 or TRBV12-4 and TRBJ2-5; no definite D call. V dropped 6 bases and J dropped 4 bases, with 12 bases sitting between them. This CDR3 is 13 amino acids long. The CDR3 loop reads CASSRGLLETQYF. The CDR3, as DNA: TGTGCCAGCAGCCGTGGGTTGCTAGAGACCCAGTACTTC.

This clonotype was counted a few times. The V and J genes are TRBV20-1 and TRBJ2-1; possibly TRBD1 for D (7 bases). The CDR3 spans 15 residues. The ends were cut back, 1 base at V and 4 bases at J, with 14 bases in the middle. The germline gives CDR1 DFQATT, CDR2 SNEGSKA (reference sequence). The CDR3 nucleotides read TGCAGTGCTAGAGGGAGGAGGGGGCTGTACAATGAGCAGTTCTTC. Protein: CSARGRRGLYNEQFF.

The chain joins TRBV3-1 to TRBJ1-2, with D uncertain. CDR1 is LGHDT, CDR2 YNNKEL, per germline (reference sequence). This CDR3 has 14 residues. The V end lost 1 base, the J end lost 7 bases, and 13 bases lay between the germline ends. CDR3 region: CASSQVLGPGGYTF. DNA for the CDR3: TGTGCCAGCAGCCAAGTTCTTGGGCCCGGTGGCTACACCTTC.

This clonotype was picked up a small number of times. The rearrangement uses TRBV5-1 and TRBJ2-1; 8 bases match TRBD2. The J segment lost 6 bases and the V segment lost 5 bases, leaving 19 bases of the junction unmatched. The CDR3 covers 18 residues. In germline, CDR1 is SGHRS, CDR2 YFSETQ. The CDR3 coding sequence is TGCGCCAGCAGTCTCCATAGCGGGGTCATTAAGGACCCCAATGAGCAGTTCTTC. As protein: CASSLHSGVIKDPNEQFF.

Only a few counts were recorded for this clonotype. V usage is TRBV7-2 and J usage is TRBJ2-7; a possible D gene is TRBD2 (6 bases). CDR3 length: 15 residues. The germline V gene has CDR1 SGHTA and CDR2 FQGNSA. V lost 0 bases, J lost 0 bases, and 9 bases lay in between. The CDR3 bases are TGTGCCAGCAGCTTAGCGGTGGGGGGCTCCTACGAGCAGTACTTC. This sequence encodes CASSLAVGGSYEQYF.

The chain links TRBV6-5 to TRBJ1-1, with D hard to call. V lost 0 bases to trimming and J lost 1 base, with 9 bases between them. The CDR3 loop spans 15 amino acids. Germline CDR1 MNHEY, CDR2 SVGAGI. DNA of the CDR3: TGTGCCAGCAGTTACTCGGGTCACCGGAACACTGAAGCTTTCTTT. Encoded protein: CASSYSGHRNTEAFF.

V is TRBV24-1 and J is TRBJ2-1; TRBD2 is a possible D gene (7 bases). Trimming removed 5 bases from V and 6 bases from J, with 19 bases in between. CDR1 is KGHDR, CDR2 SFDVKD, per germline. This CDR3 contains 16 residues. CDR3 in DNA: TGTGCCACCAGTGGTGCCCCCGGCGGGGGCCGCAATGAGCAGTTCTTC. It codes for CATSGAPGGGRNEQFF.

The chain combines TRBV11-3 with TRBJ1-1; D call uncertain. Germline CDR1 reads SGHNT; CDR2 reads YENEEA. Trimming took off 4 bases at V and 8 bases at J, with 26 bases between the two ends. The CDR3 extends over 17 amino acids. The DNA of the CDR3 is TGTGCCAGCAGCTCATCCGGGCAGTCACTCCGCTCCCTAGAAGCTTTCTTT. It codes for CASSSSGQSLRSLEAFF.

This clonotype showed up many times. The genes are TRBV4-1 and TRBJ2-4; D gene ambiguous. This CDR3 is 15 amino acids long. Trimming removed 0 bases at V and 1 base at J, with 7 bases between. Per the germline V gene, CDR1 is MGHRA and CDR2 is YSYEKL. Here the CDR3 DNA reads TGCGCCAGCAGCCAAGATATGCGGGCCAAAAACATTCAGTACTTC. Its protein product is CASSQDMRAKNIQYF.

The rearrangement links TRBV12-3 or TRBV12-4 to TRBJ2-5, with D maybe TRBD1 (6 bases). Trimming shortened V by 6 bases and J by 1 base, and 15 bases separated the two germline ends. The CDR3 sequence is 15 residues long. The CDR3 loop is CASSTDSGLQETQYF. CDR3 nucleotides: TGTGCCAGCAGCACGGACAGCGGTCTCCAAGAGACCCAGTACTTC.

V usage is TRBV6-5 and J usage is TRBJ1-4; D remains unclear. The CDR3 has 13 amino acids. Looked up from germline, CDR1 is MNHEY and CDR2 is SVGAGI. V was shortened by 9 bases and J by 4 bases, with 12 bases between the two germline ends. CDR3 sequence: CASRQLNNEKLFF. The CDR3 DNA reads as TGTGCCAGTCGTCAGCTTAATAATGAAAAACTGTTTTTT.